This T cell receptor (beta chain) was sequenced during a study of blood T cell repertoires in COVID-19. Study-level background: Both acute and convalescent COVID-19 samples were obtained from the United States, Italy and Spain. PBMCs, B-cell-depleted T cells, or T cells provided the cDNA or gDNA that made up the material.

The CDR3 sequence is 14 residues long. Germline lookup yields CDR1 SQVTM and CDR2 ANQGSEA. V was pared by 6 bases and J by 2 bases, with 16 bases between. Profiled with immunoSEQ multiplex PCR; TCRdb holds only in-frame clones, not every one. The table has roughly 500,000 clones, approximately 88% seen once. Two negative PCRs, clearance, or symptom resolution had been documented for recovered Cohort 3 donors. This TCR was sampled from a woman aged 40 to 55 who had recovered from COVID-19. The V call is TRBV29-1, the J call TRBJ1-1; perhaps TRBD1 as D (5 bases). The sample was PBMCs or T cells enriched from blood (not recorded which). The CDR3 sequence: CSVAGAGPNTEAFF. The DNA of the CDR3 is TGCAGCGTCGCGGGCGCGGGACCTAACACTGAAGCTTTCTTT. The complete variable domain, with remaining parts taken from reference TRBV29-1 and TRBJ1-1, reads SAVISQKPSRDICQRGTSLTIQCQVDSQVTMMFWYRQQPGQSLTLIATANQGSEATYESGFVIDKFPISRPNLTFSTLTVSNMSPEDSSIYLCSVAGAGPNTEAFFGQGTRLTVV.